The text below deals with one T cell receptor beta chain. The antigen is unknown. Germline CDR1 reads MNHEY; CDR2 reads SVGAGI. The CDR3 consists of 14 residues. V was clipped by 2 bases and J by 4 bases, with 12 bases between them. These data belong to a study of blood T cells in healthy people across ages. Points from the study as a whole: Age advanced and TCR beta diversity per million T cells fell, roughly linearly.

Primed by a sample-barcoded 5' primer and a J-beta primer mix, a second PCR proceeded for 7 to 11 cycles. TCRdb redid the calling of the 5' RACE reads with MiXCR, one entry per CDR3 protein. The profile shows under 2,000,000 distinct CDR3 sequences, around half of them singletons. Source material: blood. The chain employs TRBV6-5 and TRBJ2-7, with a tentative D call TRBD1 (6 bases). The TCR sequence derives from a woman between 35 and 50 years old in good health. CDR3 nucleotide sequence: TGTGCCAGCAGTTACAATCCAGGGGATTACGAGCAGTACTTC. Amino acids: CASSYNPGDYEQYF.